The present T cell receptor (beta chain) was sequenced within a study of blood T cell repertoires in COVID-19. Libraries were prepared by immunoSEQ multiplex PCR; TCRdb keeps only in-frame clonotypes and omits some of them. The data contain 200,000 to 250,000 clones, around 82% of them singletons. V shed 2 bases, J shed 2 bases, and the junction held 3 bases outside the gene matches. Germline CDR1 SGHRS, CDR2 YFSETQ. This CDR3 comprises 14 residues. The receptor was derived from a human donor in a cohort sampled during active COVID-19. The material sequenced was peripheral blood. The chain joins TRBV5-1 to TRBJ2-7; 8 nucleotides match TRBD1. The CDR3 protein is CASSFGQGTYEQYF. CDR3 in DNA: TGCGCCAGCAGCTTCGGACAGGGAACCTACGAGCAGTACTTC.